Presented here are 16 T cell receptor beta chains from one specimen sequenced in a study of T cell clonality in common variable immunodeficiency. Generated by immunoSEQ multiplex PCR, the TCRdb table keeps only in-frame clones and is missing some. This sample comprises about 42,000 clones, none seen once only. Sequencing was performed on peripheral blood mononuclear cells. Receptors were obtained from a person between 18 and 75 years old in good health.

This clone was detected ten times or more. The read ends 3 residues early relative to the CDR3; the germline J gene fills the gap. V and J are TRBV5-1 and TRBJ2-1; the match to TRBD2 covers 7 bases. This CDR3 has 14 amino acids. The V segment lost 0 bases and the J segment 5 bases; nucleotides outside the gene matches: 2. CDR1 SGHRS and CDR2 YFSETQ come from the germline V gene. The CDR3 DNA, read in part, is TGCGCCAGCAGCTTGGTGGGGGGGGACAATGAG. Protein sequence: CASSLVGGDNE. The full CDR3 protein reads CASSLVGGDNEQFF. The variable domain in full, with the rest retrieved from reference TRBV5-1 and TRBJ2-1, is KAGVTQTPRYLIKTRGQQVTLSCSPISGHRSVSWYQQTPGQGLQFLFEYFSETQRNKGNFPGRFSGRQFSNSRSEMNVSTLELGDSALYLCASSLVGGDNEQFFGPGTRLTVL.

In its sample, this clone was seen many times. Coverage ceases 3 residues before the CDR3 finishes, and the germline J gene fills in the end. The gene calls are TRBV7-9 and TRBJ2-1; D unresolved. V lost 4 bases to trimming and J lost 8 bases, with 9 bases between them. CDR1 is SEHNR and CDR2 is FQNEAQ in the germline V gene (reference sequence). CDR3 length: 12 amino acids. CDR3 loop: CASSSNNYEQFF. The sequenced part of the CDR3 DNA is TGTGCCAGCAGCTCCAACAATTATGAG.

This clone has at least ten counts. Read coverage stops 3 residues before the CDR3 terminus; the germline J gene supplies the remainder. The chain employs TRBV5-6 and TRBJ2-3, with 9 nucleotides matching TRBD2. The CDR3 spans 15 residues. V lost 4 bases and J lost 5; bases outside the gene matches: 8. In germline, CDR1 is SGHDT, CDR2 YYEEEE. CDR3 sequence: CASSEGLAGKDTQYF. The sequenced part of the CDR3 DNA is TGTGCCAGCAGCGAGGGGCTAGCGGGGAAAGATACG.

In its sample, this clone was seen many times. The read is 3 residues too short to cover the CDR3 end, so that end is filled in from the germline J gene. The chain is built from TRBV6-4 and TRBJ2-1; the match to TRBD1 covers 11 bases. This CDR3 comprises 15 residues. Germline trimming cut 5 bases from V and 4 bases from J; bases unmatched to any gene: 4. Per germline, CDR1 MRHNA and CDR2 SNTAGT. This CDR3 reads CASSSGTGGYNEQFF. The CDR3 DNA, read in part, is TGTGCCAGCAGTTCCGGGACAGGGGGATACAATGAG.

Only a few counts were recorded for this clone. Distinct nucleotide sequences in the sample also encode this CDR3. CDR3 protein: CSARDQGRSYEQYF. The CDR3 DNA, read in part, is TGCAGTGCTAGAGACCAGGGTAGGTCCTACGAG. The rearrangement joins TRBV20-1 to TRBJ2-7, with D possibly being TRBD1 (5 bases). The read ends 3 residues early relative to the CDR3; the germline J gene fills the gap. The CDR3 runs 14 residues. V was clipped by 0 bases and J by 1 base, with 10 bases between them. Germline lookup yields CDR1 DFQATT and CDR2 SNEGSKA (reference sequence).

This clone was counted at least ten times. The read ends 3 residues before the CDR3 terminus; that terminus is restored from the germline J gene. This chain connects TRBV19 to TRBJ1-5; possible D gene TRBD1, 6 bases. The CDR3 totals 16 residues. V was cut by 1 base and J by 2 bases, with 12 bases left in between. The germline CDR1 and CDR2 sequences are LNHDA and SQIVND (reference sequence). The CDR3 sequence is CASSIVGGAGNQPQHF. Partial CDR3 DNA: TGTGCCAGTAGTATAGTCGGGGGGGCGGGCAATCAGCCC.

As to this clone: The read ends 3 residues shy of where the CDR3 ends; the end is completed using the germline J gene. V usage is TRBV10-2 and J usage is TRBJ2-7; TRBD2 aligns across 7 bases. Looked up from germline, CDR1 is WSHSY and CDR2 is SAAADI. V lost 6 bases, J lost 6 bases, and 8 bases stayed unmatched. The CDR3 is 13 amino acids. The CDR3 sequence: CASSASGIGEQYF. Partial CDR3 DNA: TGCGCCAGCAGCGCCAGCGGGATAGGCGAG.

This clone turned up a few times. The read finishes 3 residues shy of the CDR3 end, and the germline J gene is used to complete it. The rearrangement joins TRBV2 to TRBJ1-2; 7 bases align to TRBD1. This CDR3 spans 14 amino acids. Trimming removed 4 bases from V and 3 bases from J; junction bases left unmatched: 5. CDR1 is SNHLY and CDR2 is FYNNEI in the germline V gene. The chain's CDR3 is CASSGQGLDYGYTF. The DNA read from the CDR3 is TGTGCCAGCAGTGGACAGGGCTTGGACTATGGC.

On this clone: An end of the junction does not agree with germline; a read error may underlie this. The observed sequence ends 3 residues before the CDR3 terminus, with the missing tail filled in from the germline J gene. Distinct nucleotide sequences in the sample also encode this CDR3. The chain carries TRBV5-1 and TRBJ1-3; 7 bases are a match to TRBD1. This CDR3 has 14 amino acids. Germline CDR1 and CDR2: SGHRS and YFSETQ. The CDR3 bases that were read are TGCGCCAGCAGCTTGACAGGGGTGGGAAACACG. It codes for CASSLTGVGNT. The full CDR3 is CASSLTGVGNTIYF.

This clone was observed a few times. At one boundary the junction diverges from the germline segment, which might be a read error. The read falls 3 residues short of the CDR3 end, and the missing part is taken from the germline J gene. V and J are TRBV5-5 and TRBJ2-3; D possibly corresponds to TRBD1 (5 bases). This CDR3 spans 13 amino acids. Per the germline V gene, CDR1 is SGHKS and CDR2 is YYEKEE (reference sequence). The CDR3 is CASSLGPTETQYF. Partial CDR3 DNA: TGTGCCAGCAGCTTGGGACCGACAGAGACG. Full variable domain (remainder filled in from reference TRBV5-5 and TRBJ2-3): DAGVTQSPTHLIKTRGQQVTLRCSPISGHKSVSWYQQVLGQGPQFIFQYYEKEERGRGNFPDRFSARQFPNYSSELNVNALLLGDSALYLCASSLGPTETQYFGPGTRLTVL.

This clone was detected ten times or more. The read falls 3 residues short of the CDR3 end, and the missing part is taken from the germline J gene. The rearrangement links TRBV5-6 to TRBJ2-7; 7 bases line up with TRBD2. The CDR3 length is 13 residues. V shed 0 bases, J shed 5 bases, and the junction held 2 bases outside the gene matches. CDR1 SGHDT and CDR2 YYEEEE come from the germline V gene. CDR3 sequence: CASSLAGGHEQYF. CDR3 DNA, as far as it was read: TGTGCCAGCAGCTTGGCGGGGGGTCACGAG. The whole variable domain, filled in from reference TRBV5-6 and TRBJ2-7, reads DAGVTQSPTHLIKTRGQQVTLRCSPKSGHDTVSWYQQALGQGPQFIFQYYEEEERQRGNFPDRFSGHQFPNYSSELNVNALLLGDSALYLCASSLAGGHEQYFGPGTRLTVT.

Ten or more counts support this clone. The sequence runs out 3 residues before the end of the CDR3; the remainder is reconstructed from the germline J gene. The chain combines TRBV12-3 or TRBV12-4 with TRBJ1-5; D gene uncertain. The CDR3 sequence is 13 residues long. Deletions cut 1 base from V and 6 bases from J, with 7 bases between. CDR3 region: CASSLGTGQPQHF. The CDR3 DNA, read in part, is TGTGCCAGCAGTTTAGGAACCGGTCAGCCC.

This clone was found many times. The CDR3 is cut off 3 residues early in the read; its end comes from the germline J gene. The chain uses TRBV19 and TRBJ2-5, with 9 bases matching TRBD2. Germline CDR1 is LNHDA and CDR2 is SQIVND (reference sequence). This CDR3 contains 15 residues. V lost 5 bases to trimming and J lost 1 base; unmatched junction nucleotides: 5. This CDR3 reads CASSGGGGVQETQYF. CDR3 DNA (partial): TGTGCCAGTAGTGGGGGCGGGGGGGTCCAAGAGACC. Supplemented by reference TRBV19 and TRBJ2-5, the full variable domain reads DGGITQSPKYLFRKEGQNVTLSCEQNLNHDAMYWYRQDPGQGLRLIYYSQIVNDFQKGDIAEGYSVSREKKESFPLTVTSAQKNPTAFYLCASSGGGGVQETQYFGPGTRLLVL.

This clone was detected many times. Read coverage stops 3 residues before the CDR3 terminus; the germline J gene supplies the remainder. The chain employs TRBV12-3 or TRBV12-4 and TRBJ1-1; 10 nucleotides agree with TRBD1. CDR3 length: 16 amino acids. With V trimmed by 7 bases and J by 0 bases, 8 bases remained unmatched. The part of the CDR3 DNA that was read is TGTGCCAGCATCCTCGGGACAGGGGTAATGAACACTGAA. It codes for CASILGTGVMNTE. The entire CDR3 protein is CASILGTGVMNTEAFF.

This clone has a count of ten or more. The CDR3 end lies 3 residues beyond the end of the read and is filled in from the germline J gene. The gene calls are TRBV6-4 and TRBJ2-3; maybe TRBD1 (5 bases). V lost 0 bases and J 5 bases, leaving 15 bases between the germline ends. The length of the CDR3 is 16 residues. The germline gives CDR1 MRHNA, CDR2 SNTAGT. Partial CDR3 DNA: TGTGCCAGCAGTGACTCGGAAGGGGATGGTAGAGATACG. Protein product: CASSDSEGDGRDT. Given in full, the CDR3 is CASSDSEGDGRDTQYF.

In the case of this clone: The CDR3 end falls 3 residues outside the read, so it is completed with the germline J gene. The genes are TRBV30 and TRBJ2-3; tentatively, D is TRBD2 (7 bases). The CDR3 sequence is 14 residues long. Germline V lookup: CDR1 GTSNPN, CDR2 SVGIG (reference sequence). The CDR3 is CAWSAPGGNQPQYF. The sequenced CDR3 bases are TGTGCCTGGAGTGCCCCGGGGGGCAATCAGCCG.